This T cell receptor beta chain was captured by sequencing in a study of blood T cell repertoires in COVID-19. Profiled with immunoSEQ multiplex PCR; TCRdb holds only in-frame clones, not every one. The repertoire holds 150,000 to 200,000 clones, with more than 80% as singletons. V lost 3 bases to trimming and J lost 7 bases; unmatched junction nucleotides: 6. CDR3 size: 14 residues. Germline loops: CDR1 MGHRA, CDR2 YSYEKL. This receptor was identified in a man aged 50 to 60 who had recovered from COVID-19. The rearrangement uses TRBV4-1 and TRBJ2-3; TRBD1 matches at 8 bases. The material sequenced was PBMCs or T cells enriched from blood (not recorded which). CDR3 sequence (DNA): TGCGCCAGCAGCCACGGCAGGGGGCGATATACGCAGTATTTT. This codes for CASSHGRGRYTQYF.